This TCR beta chain was recovered during a study of blood T cell repertoires in COVID-19. Unmatched junction bases numbered 4, after V lost 2 bases and J lost 2 bases. The CDR3 totals 15 residues. Germline V gene sequence: CDR1 MNHEY, CDR2 SMNVEV (reference sequence). Some clones are missing from TCRdb's copy, which holds only in-frame ones; the method was immunoSEQ multiplex PCR. This table has around 300,000 clones, 70% to 90% appearing once. This clonotype originated in a human donor in a cohort sampled during active COVID-19. The gene calls are TRBV27 and TRBJ2-7, with 9 nucleotides matching TRBD1. Specimen: peripheral blood. The CDR3 is CASSLVGDRAYEQYF. The CDR3, as DNA: TGTGCCAGCAGTTTAGTGGGGGACAGGGCCTACGAGCAGTACTTC.